Presented here are 9 T cell receptor beta chains from one specimen sequenced in a study of blood T cell repertoires in COVID-19. Data came from immunoSEQ multiplex PCR; TCRdb stores just in-frame clones and leaves some out. The sample lists 350,000 to 450,000 clones, roughly 86% occurring once. The sample was peripheral blood. The origin of the receptors is a human donor in a cohort sampled during active COVID-19.

V usage is TRBV19 and J usage is TRBJ2-2; D is possibly TRBD1 (6 bases). This CDR3 is 13 amino acids long. V lost 7 bases and J 4 bases, leaving 10 bases between the germline ends. Germline V gene sequence: CDR1 LNHDA, CDR2 SQIVND (reference sequence). The CDR3 spells CASTLGGTGELFF. DNA of the CDR3: TGTGCCAGTACCTTAGGGGGCACCGGGGAGCTGTTTTTT.

This chain uses TRBV28 with TRBJ2-7; D is unclear. The V gene's germline CDR1 is MDHEN and CDR2 SYDVKM. The CDR3 has 13 residues. V dropped 1 base and J dropped 5 bases, with 9 bases sitting between them. The CDR3 coding sequence is TGTGCCAGCAGTTTATTATTGTCCCACGAGCAGTACTTC. This translates into CASSLLLSHEQYF.

This chain joins TRBV6-6 and TRBJ1-1; D gene ambiguous. Deletions cut 6 bases from V and 7 bases from J, with 15 bases between. There are 13 residues in the CDR3. Germline CDR1 reads MNHNY; CDR2 reads SVGAGI (reference sequence). The CDR3 DNA is TGTGCCAGCAGGATCGGGTCCACGTATGAAGCTTTCTTT. Its translation is CASRIGSTYEAFF.

This clone was recorded only once. The chain carries TRBV4-2 and TRBJ2-3; 10 nucleotides agree with TRBD1. The CDR3 is made up of 16 amino acids. V dropped 1 base and J dropped 4; count of bases not matched to a gene: 5. The germline V gene has CDR1 LGHNA and CDR2 YNFKEQ. The CDR3 region is CASSQVGQGDADTQYF. CDR3 bases: TGTGCCAGCAGCCAAGTAGGACAGGGGGACGCAGATACGCAGTATTTT.

The J gene is TRBJ2-2, the V gene TRBV7-6; the match to TRBD2 covers 14 bases. The V gene's germline CDR1 is SGHVS and CDR2 FNYEAQ. Unmatched junction bases numbered 8, after V lost 0 bases and J lost 5 bases. This CDR3 region has 19 residues. The DNA of the CDR3 is TGTGCCAGCAGCTTAGCTAGGCCGGGACTAGCGGGAGTAACCGGGGAGCTGTTTTTT. Amino acids: CASSLARPGLAGVTGELFF.

The chain links TRBV27 to TRBJ2-1; TRBD1 agrees at 10 bases. CDR1 MNHEY and CDR2 SMNVEV come from the germline V gene (reference sequence). J gave up 12 bases and V 3 bases, and 14 bases lay outside the gene matches. This CDR3 is 16 amino acids long. CDR3 sequence: CASSLGTTGGRYSQFF. The CDR3 nucleotides are TGTGCCAGCAGTTTGGGAACGACAGGGGGCCGCTACTCGCAGTTCTTC.

This sequence joins TRBV5-6 and TRBJ2-3; D call uncertain. Germline-derived CDR1 and CDR2 are SGHDT and YYEEEE. Trimming shortened V by 2 bases and J by 10 bases, and 14 bases separated the two germline ends. The length of the CDR3 is 13 residues. Here the CDR3 DNA reads TGTGCCAGCAGCTTCCGCCGGCGGCATCCGCAGTATTTT. Amino acids: CASSFRRRHPQYF.

This chain connects TRBV5-1 to TRBJ2-1, with 8 bases matching TRBD2. Germline assignment: CDR1 SGHRS and CDR2 YFSETQ. This CDR3 spans 15 amino acids. The trim removed 5 bases at V and 0 bases at J, leaving 4 bases unmatched. CDR3 in amino acids: CASRPTSVSYNEQFF. In nucleotides, the CDR3 is TGCGCCAGCAGGCCGACTAGCGTCTCCTACAATGAGCAGTTCTTC. The full variable domain, in which reference TRBV5-1 and TRBJ2-1 provide the parts outside the CDR3, is KAGVTQTPRYLIKTRGQQVTLSCSPISGHRSVSWYQQTPGQGLQFLFEYFSETQRNKGNFPGRFSGRQFSNSRSEMNVSTLELGDSALYLCASRPTSVSYNEQFFGPGTRLTVL.

The V gene is TRBV15, the J gene TRBJ1-1; D remains unclear. CDR1 and CDR2 from the germline V gene are LNHNV and YYDKDF (reference sequence). V lost 2 bases, J lost 3 bases, and 7 bases lay in between. CDR3 length: 13 amino acids. The CDR3: CATSRLRDTEAFF. The DNA of the CDR3 is TGTGCCACCAGCAGACTGAGGGACACTGAAGCTTTCTTT.